One and the same sample provided the 24 T cell receptor beta chains below, sequenced in a study of cytomegalovirus exposure and HLA in healthy donors. Libraries were prepared by immunoSEQ multiplex PCR; TCRdb keeps only in-frame clonotypes and omits some of them. Of over 200,000 clones in the sample, around 90% are singletons; the top ten hold around 3%. The sequenced sample consisted of PBMCs. The receptors come from a young woman in good health and CMV-seronegative.

This chain uses TRBV9 with TRBJ1-4; TRBD1 aligns across 7 bases. V was clipped by 0 bases and J by 7 bases; unmatched bases: 9. Germline V gives CDR1 SGDLS, CDR2 YYNGEE. CDR3 length: 16 amino acids. The CDR3 region is CASSVAPQGGGEKLFF. The CDR3 coding sequence is TGTGCCAGCAGCGTAGCTCCCCAGGGGGGTGGTGAAAAACTGTTTTTT.

V usage is TRBV2 and J usage is TRBJ2-7; 7 bases agree with TRBD2. Looked up from germline, CDR1 is SNHLY and CDR2 is FYNNEI. The CDR3 runs to 14 residues. V gave up 5 bases and J gave up 2 bases; unmatched junction bases: 6. The CDR3 protein is CASSLTSAAYEQYF. Written as DNA, the CDR3 is TGTGCCAGCAGTTTAACTAGCGCTGCCTACGAGCAGTACTTC.

This chain links TRBV7-9 with TRBJ2-1; no definite D call. This CDR3 has 14 amino acids. Germline V CDR1 and CDR2: SEHNR, FQNEAQ (reference sequence). With 1 base removed from V and 10 bases from J, the gap between germline ends came to 14 bases. The CDR3 here is CASSLGLDGREQFF. CDR3 in DNA: TGTGCCAGCAGCTTAGGGTTGGATGGCAGGGAGCAGTTCTTC. Full variable domain (missing parts from reference TRBV7-9 and TRBJ2-1): DTGVSQNPRHKITKRGQNVTFRCDPISEHNRLYWYRQTLGQGPEFLTYFQNEAQLEKSRLLSDRFSAERPKGSFSTLEIQRTEQGDSAMYLCASSLGLDGREQFFGPGTRLTVL.

The chain links TRBV5-6 to TRBJ2-7; D may be TRBD1 (6 bases). This CDR3 is built from 15 residues. V gave up 0 bases and J gave up 3 bases, with 13 bases separating them. Germline V gene data show CDR1 as SGHDT and CDR2 as YYEEEE. The CDR3 DNA reads TGTGCCAGCAGCTTGGCTGGCAGGGGCTACTACGAGCAGTACTTC. It yields the protein CASSLAGRGYYEQYF.

This chain uses TRBV28 with TRBJ1-5; D perhaps matches TRBD1 (6 bases). Trimming stripped 2 bases from V and 6 bases from J, with 11 bases between. Germline V lookup: CDR1 MDHEN, CDR2 SYDVKM. This CDR3 region has 14 residues. The CDR3 loop reads CASSLGGAGQPQHF. In DNA, the CDR3 is TGTGCCAGCAGTTTAGGGGGGGCTGGTCAGCCCCAGCATTTT. The variable domain in full, with the rest retrieved from reference TRBV28 and TRBJ1-5, is DVKVTQSSRYLVKRTGEKVFLECVQDMDHENMFWYRQDPGLGLRLIYFSYDVKMKEKGDIPEGYSVSREKKERFSLILESASTNQTSMYLCASSLGGAGQPQHFGDGTRLSIL.

The rearrangement uses TRBV4-3 and TRBJ2-1; 9 bases are shared with TRBD2. CDR3 length equals 15 residues. Looked up from germline, CDR1 is LGHNA and CDR2 is YSLEER. J lost 8 bases, V lost 1 base, and 6 bases had no gene match. In DNA form, the CDR3 reads TGCGCCAGCAGCCAAGCGGCTAGCGGGATGGATGAGCAGTTCTTC. Translating it yields CASSQAASGMDEQFF.

This clone was counted a few times. The rearrangement uses TRBV10-2 and TRBJ2-7; 7 bases match TRBD1. CDR1 and CDR2 from the germline V gene are WSHSY and SAAADI. This CDR3 is 12 amino acids long. The trim removed 10 bases at V and 2 bases at J, leaving 5 bases unmatched. CDR3 nucleotides: TGCGCCAATCCAGGGGGTCCCTACGAGCAGTACTTC. Its protein is CANPGGPYEQYF.

V and J are TRBV7-8 and TRBJ2-7, with 7 bases matching TRBD1. The CDR3 totals 13 residues. Germline V gene sequence: CDR1 SGHVS, CDR2 FQNEAQ. Losses at the gene ends were 5 bases for V and 2 bases for J; bases not matched to a gene: 3. CDR3 sequence: CASSRDRAYEQYF. DNA for the CDR3: TGTGCCAGCAGCCGGGACAGAGCCTACGAGCAGTACTTC. Filled out from reference TRBV7-8 and TRBJ2-7, the complete variable domain reads GAGVSQSPRYKVAKRGQDVALRCDPISGHVSLFWYQQALGQGPEFLTYFQNEAQLDKSGLPSDRFFAERPEGSVSTLKIQRTQQEDSAVYLCASSRDRAYEQYFGPGTRLTVT.

The chain recombines TRBV2 with TRBJ2-7; D might be TRBD1 (6 bases). The length of the CDR3 is 14 residues. Trimming stripped 4 bases from V and 2 bases from J, with 12 bases between. CDR1 is SNHLY, CDR2 FYNNEI, per germline. CDR3 sequence reads: CASSGAGVAYEQYF. The CDR3 coding sequence is TGTGCCAGCAGTGGTGCAGGGGTAGCCTACGAGCAGTACTTC.

This clone was counted between two and nine times. The chain has TRBV5-1 and TRBJ1-1; D remains ambiguous. The CDR3 has 14 residues. The V and J ends lost 6 bases and 1 base respectively, with 13 bases between them. CDR1 SGHRS and CDR2 YFSETQ come from the germline V gene. This CDR3 reads CASKTSAANTEAFF. CDR3 nucleotide sequence: TGCGCCAGCAAAACTTCGGCGGCGAACACTGAAGCTTTCTTT.

The rearrangement uses TRBV27 and TRBJ2-1; D is undetermined. This CDR3 region has 15 residues. The V end was cut by 8 bases, the J end by 0 bases, with 14 bases between. CDR1 is MNHEY, CDR2 SMNVEV, per germline (reference sequence). Here the CDR3 reads CASRPAWSSYNEQFF. The CDR3 DNA sequence: TGTGCCAGCCGACCCGCGTGGAGCTCCTACAATGAGCAGTTCTTC.

This clone was counted once. The chain is built from TRBV6-1 and TRBJ2-2, with D perhaps TRBD2 (5 bases). V was cut by 4 bases and J by 5 bases, with 14 bases left in between. Germline values: CDR1 MNHNS, CDR2 SASEGT. The CDR3 contains 15 residues. CDR3 amino acids: CASSGLQFRTGELFF. The DNA for the CDR3 is TGTGCCAGCAGTGGACTACAGTTCAGAACCGGGGAGCTGTTTTTT.

This clone is a singleton in its sample. The chain joins TRBV28 to TRBJ2-7; TRBD1 agrees at 10 bases. Germline assignment: CDR1 MDHEN and CDR2 SYDVKM. CDR3 size: 16 residues. Trimming cost V 3 bases and J 2 bases; bases outside gene matches: 7. CDR3 in amino acids: CASSFGTGAPTYEQYF. The CDR3 coding sequence is TGTGCCAGCAGTTTTGGGACAGGGGCCCCCACCTACGAGCAGTACTTC. Supplemented by reference TRBV28 and TRBJ2-7, the full variable domain reads DVKVTQSSRYLVKRTGEKVFLECVQDMDHENMFWYRQDPGLGLRLIYFSYDVKMKEKGDIPEGYSVSREKKERFSLILESASTNQTSMYLCASSFGTGAPTYEQYFGPGTRLTVT.

The genes are TRBV4-1 and TRBJ2-2; D unclear. The CDR3 extends over 14 amino acids. Trimming pared 5 bases from V and 6 bases from J, leaving 13 bases between. The germline CDR1 and CDR2 sequences are MGHRA and YSYEKL. The CDR3 here is CASSSPSDAGELFF. For the CDR3, the DNA is TGCGCCAGCAGCTCACCAAGCGATGCCGGGGAGCTGTTTTTT.

The chain is built from TRBV29-1 and TRBJ1-1; maybe TRBD1 (5 bases). V gave up 4 bases and J gave up 3 bases, with 12 bases separating them. The V gene's germline CDR1 is SQVTM and CDR2 ANQGSEA. CDR3 length equals 13 residues. The DNA of the CDR3 is TGCAGCGTTGCCGCAGGGCGGCACACTGAAGCTTTCTTT. Encoded protein: CSVAAGRHTEAFF. The full variable domain, in which reference TRBV29-1 and TRBJ1-1 provide the parts outside the CDR3, is SAVISQKPSRDICQRGTSLTIQCQVDSQVTMMFWYRQQPGQSLTLIATANQGSEATYESGFVIDKFPISRPNLTFSTLTVSNMSPEDSSIYLCSVAAGRHTEAFFGQGTRLTVV.

This clone was recorded a few times. The chain recombines TRBV9 with TRBJ1-2; a possible D gene is TRBD1 (6 bases). Germline CDR1 and CDR2: SGDLS and YYNGEE. Deletions cut 2 bases from V and 7 bases from J, with 15 bases between. The CDR3 has 14 residues. The CDR3 region has the DNA TGTGCCAGCAGCGTTCTCGGAGGGGGGGGTGGCTACACCTTC. Translating it yields CASSVLGGGGGYTF.

This chain uses TRBV29-1 with TRBJ2-5, with D possibly TRBD1 on 5 matching bases. V shed 4 bases and J shed 2 bases, with 5 bases lying between them. Germline CDR1 and CDR2: SQVTM and ANQGSEA. The CDR3 is made up of 11 amino acids. The CDR3 DNA reads as TGCAGCGTTGGGACACAAGAGACCCAGTACTTC. Its translation: CSVGTQETQYF.

The V gene is TRBV4-3, the J gene TRBJ2-3; possibly TRBD2 for D (5 bases). V gave up 0 bases and J gave up 6 bases, with 16 bases separating them. This CDR3 has 16 residues. Germline CDR1 LGHNA, CDR2 YSLEER. The CDR3 loop reads CASSQEFARGVDTQYF. CDR3 coding DNA: TGCGCCAGCAGCCAAGAATTCGCCCGGGGTGTGGATACGCAGTATTTT.

This chain connects TRBV7-9 to TRBJ2-7, with D tentatively TRBD1 (5 bases). The V gene's germline CDR1 is SEHNR and CDR2 FQNEAQ (reference sequence). The CDR3 totals 15 residues. Trimming took off 7 bases at V and 5 bases at J, with 21 bases between the two ends. CDR3 protein: CASTQSQENLHEQYF. The CDR3 region has the DNA TGTGCCAGCACGCAATCACAGGAGAATCTCCACGAGCAGTACTTC.

V usage is TRBV30 and J usage is TRBJ2-1; the D gene is possibly TRBD1 (5 bases). The CDR3 has 12 amino acids. CDR1 and CDR2 (germline): GTSNPN, SVGIG (reference sequence). V was clipped by 2 bases and J by 8 bases, with 10 bases between them. The CDR3 DNA reads TGTGCCTGGAGTCCCTCAGGGTATGAGCAGTTCTTC. Translating it yields CAWSPSGYEQFF.

The rearrangement joins TRBV5-4 to TRBJ2-7, with D possibly being TRBD1 (6 bases). This CDR3 spans 15 amino acids. Germline-derived CDR1 and CDR2 are SGHNT and YYREEE (reference sequence). V dropped 4 bases and J dropped 2 bases, with 16 bases sitting between them. For the CDR3, the DNA is TGTGCCAGCAGCCCAGGGACACACAGTCCCTACGAGCAGTACTTC. Protein: CASSPGTHSPYEQYF.

This sequence joins TRBV2 and TRBJ2-7, with 7 bases matching TRBD1. After removal of 6 bases from V and 2 bases from J, the junction contained 4 bases not matched to a gene. CDR3 size: 13 residues. CDR1 is SNHLY, CDR2 FYNNEI, per germline. This CDR3 reads CASRGTDTYEQYF. The CDR3 DNA reads TGTGCCAGCAGGGGGACAGATACCTACGAGCAGTACTTC.

J is TRBJ2-7 and V is TRBV2; 7 nucleotides line up with TRBD1. The V gene's germline CDR1 is SNHLY and CDR2 FYNNEI. V dropped 4 bases and J dropped 3; count of bases not matched to a gene: 3. This CDR3 has 13 amino acids. This CDR3 is CASSAGQIYEQYF. The DNA of the CDR3 is TGTGCCAGCAGTGCGGGACAGATCTACGAGCAGTACTTC.

In its sample, this clone was seen once. The chain has TRBV4-3 and TRBJ2-3; weak D call: TRBD2 (6 bases). Germline V gene data show CDR1 as LGHNA and CDR2 as YSLEER. Deletions cut 0 bases from V and 0 bases from J, with 10 bases between. The CDR3 loop spans 16 amino acids. The CDR3 DNA reads TGCGCCAGCAGCCAAGACGCGGGAACTAGCACAGATACGCAGTATTTT. It codes for CASSQDAGTSTDTQYF.